These 20 T cell receptor beta chains were all obtained from the same sample, sequenced in a study of CD8+ T cells in alopecia areata. As for treatment: oral pan-JAK inhibitor, 5-10 mg twice daily. RNA was extracted and reverse transcribed into cDNA as the sequencing template. TCRdb's copy holds only in-frame clones and misses some; the assay was immunoSEQ multiplex PCR. This sample yields 190,000 or so clones, of which roughly three fifths are seen a single time; roughly an eighth belongs to the top ten. The sample was CD8+ T cells sorted from blood, taken at week 24, from a patient treated with tofacitinib. The receptors were gathered from a human donor with alopecia areata.

This sequence joins TRBV30 and TRBJ1-2; 7 bases map to TRBD1. Unmatched junction bases numbered 4, after V lost 5 bases and J lost 4 bases. The length of the CDR3 is 12 residues. In germline, CDR1 is GTSNPN, CDR2 SVGIG (reference sequence). The CDR3 loop is CAWAAGGYGYTF. Here the CDR3 DNA reads TGTGCCTGGGCGGCAGGGGGCTATGGCTACACCTTC.

This rearrangement joins TRBV4-1 to TRBJ1-4; D gene unclear. CDR1 is MGHRA, CDR2 YSYEKL, per germline. V lost 6 bases and J lost 5, with 13 bases in between. The CDR3 is made up of 14 amino acids. In DNA, the CDR3 is TGCGCCAGCAGATCGCGGGGATCGAATGAAAAACTGTTTTTT. Its protein product is CASRSRGSNEKLFF.

A few counts support this clone. The rearrangement uses TRBV5-1 and TRBJ2-7; possibly TRBD1 for D (5 bases). Germline CDR1 SGHRS, CDR2 YFSETQ. The CDR3 extends over 14 amino acids. V was cut by 1 base and J by 3 bases, with 11 bases left in between. CDR3 sequence (DNA): TGCGCCAGCAGCTTGACGGTGACAGACTACGAGCAGTACTTC. This gives the protein CASSLTVTDYEQYF.

This clone was picked up one time. This chain joins TRBV7-9 and TRBJ2-6, with 7 bases that match TRBD1. The V gene's germline CDR1 is SEHNR and CDR2 FQNEAQ (reference sequence). V dropped 5 bases and J dropped 4; count of bases not matched to a gene: 5. CDR3 length: 15 residues. The CDR3 reads CASSMTGHGANVLTF. The DNA for the CDR3 is TGTGCCAGCAGCATGACAGGGCACGGGGCCAACGTCCTGACTTTC.

There are a few counts of this clone. The rearrangement joins TRBV27 to TRBJ2-2; D not resolved. Germline V gives CDR1 MNHEY, CDR2 SMNVEV (reference sequence). V lost 5 bases and J 2 bases, leaving 9 bases between the germline ends. The CDR3 consists of 14 residues. CDR3 bases: TGTGCCAGCAGTCCAACAGTAAACACCGGGGAGCTGTTTTTT. It codes for CASSPTVNTGELFF.

This clone has just a few counts. The chain employs TRBV6-6 and TRBJ2-1; 9 nucleotides align to TRBD2. The CDR3 extends over 13 amino acids. Germline V gives CDR1 MNHNY, CDR2 SVGAGI (reference sequence). The J segment lost 7 bases and the V segment lost 8 bases, leaving 6 bases of the junction unmatched. CDR3 sequence reads: CASGLAGWNEQFF. The DNA of the CDR3 is TGTGCCAGCGGGCTAGCGGGGTGGAATGAGCAGTTCTTC.

This clone showed up just a few times. The chain is built from TRBV13 and TRBJ1-5; no definite D call. V lost 4 bases to trimming and J lost 5 bases, with 9 bases between them. This CDR3 comprises 13 residues. The V gene's germline CDR1 is PRHDT and CDR2 FYEKMQ (reference sequence). CDR3 coding DNA: TGTGCCAGCAGCTCGGGAGTTGATCAGCCCCAGCATTTT. This sequence encodes CASSSGVDQPQHF.

The table lists this clone with a few counts. The rearrangement uses TRBV2 and TRBJ1-1, with D possibly matching TRBD1 (5 bases). Germline assignment: CDR1 SNHLY and CDR2 FYNNEI. The CDR3 is 11 residues long. V shed 11 bases and J shed 1 base, with 8 bases lying between them. The CDR3 here is CAEGRNTEAFF. The CDR3, as DNA: TGTGCCGAGGGGAGGAACACTGAAGCTTTCTTT.

J is TRBJ2-3 and V is TRBV9; D remains unclear. The CDR3 is 15 residues long. Germline loops: CDR1 SGDLS, CDR2 YYNGEE. Trimming removed 3 bases at V and 2 bases at J, with 13 bases between. CDR3 protein: CASSATVPTTDTQYF. In nucleotides, the CDR3 is TGTGCCAGCAGCGCAACAGTCCCTACCACAGATACGCAGTATTTT.

The CDR3 DNA reads TGCGCCAGCACCGAACGGTCGGGGGTCACTGAAGCTTTCTTT. It encodes CASTERSGVTEAFF. V is TRBV5-1 and J is TRBJ1-1, with D possibly TRBD1 on 5 matching bases. Deletions cut 6 bases from V and 4 bases from J, with 16 bases between. This CDR3 has 14 residues. The germline gives CDR1 SGHRS, CDR2 YFSETQ. Together with reference TRBV5-1 and TRBJ1-1, the CDR3 gives the full variable domain: KAGVTQTPRYLIKTRGQQVTLSCSPISGHRSVSWYQQTPGQGLQFLFEYFSETQRNKGNFPGRFSGRQFSNSRSEMNVSTLELGDSALYLCASTERSGVTEAFFGQGTRLTVV.

This clone appeared a few times. The rearrangement uses TRBV29-1 and TRBJ1-2; D is possibly TRBD1 (5 bases). Germline CDR1 SQVTM, CDR2 ANQGSEA. CDR3 length: 17 residues. V lost 3 bases, J lost 3 bases, and 23 bases lay in between. The CDR3 reads CSVDLAARGITYYGYTF. In DNA, the CDR3 is TGCAGCGTTGATCTGGCGGCTCGGGGCATCACCTACTATGGCTACACCTTC. Looking up the rest from reference TRBV29-1 and TRBJ1-2 gives the full variable domain: SAVISQKPSRDICQRGTSLTIQCQVDSQVTMMFWYRQQPGQSLTLIATANQGSEATYESGFVIDKFPISRPNLTFSTLTVSNMSPEDSSIYLCSVDLAARGITYYGYTFGSGTRLTVV.

The rearrangement uses TRBV6-5 and TRBJ1-1; D perhaps matches TRBD1 (6 bases). Germline assignment: CDR1 MNHEY and CDR2 SVGAGI. Deletions cut 6 bases from V and 8 bases from J, with 16 bases between. The CDR3 contains 13 residues. The CDR3: CASRGPGESEAFF. CDR3 nucleotide sequence: TGTGCCAGCAGGGGGCCAGGGGAATCCGAAGCTTTCTTT.

V and J are TRBV7-9 and TRBJ2-7; 8 positions agree with TRBD1. Germline CDR1 reads SEHNR; CDR2 reads FQNEAQ (reference sequence). The J segment lost 0 bases and the V segment lost 4 bases, leaving 8 bases of the junction unmatched. The CDR3 is 16 amino acids. The CDR3 here is CASSSQGAISSYEQYF. As DNA, the CDR3 is TGTGCCAGCAGCTCGCAGGGGGCGATAAGCTCCTACGAGCAGTACTTC.

The chain couples TRBV2 to TRBJ1-6; D is unresolved. V was cut by 8 bases and J by 10 bases, with 21 bases left in between. Germline CDR1 and CDR2: SNHLY and FYNNEI. The CDR3 is 15 residues long. The CDR3 DNA is TGTGCCAGCGGACTGTGGGGTTGGTTGCGCTCACCCCTCCACTTT. Its protein product is CASGLWGWLRSPLHF.

This clone appeared a few times. The genes are TRBV4-1 and TRBJ2-4, with D unresolved. Trimming removed 4 bases from V and 6 bases from J, with 4 bases in between. Germline lookup yields CDR1 MGHRA and CDR2 YSYEKL. The CDR3 covers 11 residues. The CDR3 bases are TGCGCCAGCAGCCTCGGAAACATTCAGTACTTC. Its translation is CASSLGNIQYF.

The gene calls are TRBV5-1 and TRBJ2-6; D is perhaps TRBD1 (6 bases). CDR3 length: 16 residues. V lost 7 bases and J lost 0, with 14 bases in between. CDR1 SGHRS and CDR2 YFSETQ come from the germline V gene. The CDR3 coding sequence is TGCGCCAGCCGCCCGGACAGTCTCTCTGGGGCCAACGTCCTGACTTTC. Protein sequence: CASRPDSLSGANVLTF.

V usage is TRBV13 and J usage is TRBJ2-1; TRBD1 might be the D (6 bases). CDR3 length: 15 amino acids. Germline lookup yields CDR1 PRHDT and CDR2 FYEKMQ (reference sequence). Trimming removed 4 bases from V and 2 bases from J, with 12 bases in between. In DNA, the CDR3 is TGTGCCAGCAGCTCCCCAGGGGACCCCTACAATGAGCAGTTCTTC. This codes for CASSSPGDPYNEQFF.

V is TRBV7-6 and J is TRBJ1-3; TRBD1 agrees at 9 bases. Germline V CDR1 and CDR2: SGHVS, FNYEAQ. V was pared by 5 bases and J by 4 bases, with 6 bases of the junction left unmatched. The CDR3 loop spans 15 amino acids. This chain's CDR3 is CASSPYRGPGNTIYF. The CDR3 DNA reads TGTGCCAGCAGCCCCTACAGGGGGCCGGGAAACACCATATATTTT.

This clone was seen a single time. This chain joins TRBV6-1 and TRBJ2-7, with D perhaps given as TRBD1 or TRBD2 (5 bases each). Trimming shortened V by 0 bases and J by 1 base, and 13 bases separated the two germline ends. This CDR3 is 16 amino acids long. Per the germline V gene, CDR1 is MNHNS and CDR2 is SASEGT. CDR3 protein: CASSEAWGSRSYEQYF. The CDR3, as DNA: TGTGCCAGCAGTGAAGCATGGGGGTCTAGATCCTACGAGCAGTACTTC.

The rearrangement links TRBV9 to TRBJ1-2; D uncertain. The CDR3 contains 12 residues. The V and J ends lost 5 bases and 3 bases respectively, with 8 bases between them. Germline V gene data show CDR1 as SGDLS and CDR2 as YYNGEE. The CDR3 loop reads CASSSGHYGYTF. The CDR3 region has the DNA TGTGCCAGCAGTTCGGGTCACTATGGCTACACCTTC.